One sample yielded the 17 T cell receptor beta chains listed below, sequenced in a study of blood T cells in healthy people across ages (dated by TCRdb to about 2015). The library relied on 5' RACE. This sample was sequenced with an Illumina HiSeq 2500. The second PCR ran for about 6 to 11 cycles and used a J-beta primer mix along with a sample-barcoded 5' primer. TCRdb reworked the public reads: Q25 trimming with fastp, MiXCR clone assembly, productive beta chains retained. Entries are consolidated by CDR3 protein sequence, retaining the most common genes and DNA. The sample records about 930,000 distinct CDR3 sequences, 25% to 35% of which are singletons. About 9.4% of the sample rests with the top ten. This sample also belongs to another study, concerning T cells of mothers and their children.

Specimen: blood. Every receptor here comes from a woman in her thirties or forties in good health.

The chain combines TRBV7-6 with TRBJ1-1, with 9 bases matching TRBD1. CDR1 and CDR2 from the germline V gene are SGHVS and FNYEAQ. V trimming: 1 base; J trimming: 5 bases; junction bases outside the gene matches: 14. The CDR3 consists of 18 residues. Here the CDR3 reads CASSLGDGTGRVRTEAFF. In nucleotides, the CDR3 is TGTGCCAGCAGCTTAGGGGATGGGACAGGGAGGGTTAGAACTGAAGCTTTCTTT.

The chain has TRBV14 and TRBJ1-5; weak D call: TRBD1 (6 bases). This CDR3 contains 18 residues. V lost 0 bases and J 7 bases, leaving 22 bases between the germline ends. Germline V gene lookup returns CDR1 SGHDN and CDR2 FVKESK. This CDR3 reads CASSQESIFRGGLQPQHF. For the CDR3, the DNA is TGTGCCAGCAGCCAAGAAAGCATATTTAGAGGGGGGCTACAGCCCCAGCATTTT.

This clonotype was counted only a few times. This rearrangement joins TRBV5-1 to TRBJ1-2, with 7 bases identical to TRBD1. Germline loops: CDR1 SGHRS, CDR2 YFSETQ. With V trimmed by 7 bases and J by 2 bases, 8 bases remained unmatched. This CDR3 spans 14 amino acids. CDR3 region: CASQTGTANYGYTF. The CDR3 DNA reads TGCGCCAGCCAAACTGGGACAGCAAACTATGGCTACACCTTC.

This clonotype has at least ten counts. The gene calls are TRBV5-1 and TRBJ2-1; 9 bases match TRBD1. The CDR3 contains 16 residues. Germline V gene sequence: CDR1 SGHRS, CDR2 YFSETQ. V was pared by 1 base and J by 5 bases, with 7 bases of the junction left unmatched. The CDR3 protein is CASSLSAGQGNNEQFF. As DNA, the CDR3 is TGCGCCAGCAGCTTGAGTGCGGGACAGGGTAACAATGAGCAGTTCTTC.

In the case of this clonotype: Because it lacks the conserved phenylalanine or tryptophan at the end, this CDR3 is likely a read error. This chain links TRBV3-1 with TRBJ1-3; TRBD1 might be the D (6 bases). The CDR3 has 14 amino acids. Germline-derived CDR1 and CDR2 are LGHDT and YNNKEL (reference sequence). Deletions cut 3 bases from V and 4 bases from J, with 10 bases between. In nucleotides, the CDR3 is TGTGCCAGCAGCCATCCAGGGGAGGGAAACACCATATATTGT. Amino acid sequence: CASSHPGEGNTIYC.

The chain combines TRBV7-6 with TRBJ2-3; 9 positions agree with TRBD2. CDR1 is SGHVS, CDR2 FNYEAQ, per germline. The trim removed 2 bases at V and 7 bases at J, leaving 10 bases unmatched. This CDR3 is built from 16 residues. The CDR3 loop is CASSLISGGPRNTQYF. CDR3 DNA sequence: TGTGCCAGCAGCTTAATTAGCGGGGGCCCGCGGAATACGCAGTATTTT.

This clonotype was counted between two and nine times. The gene calls are TRBV7-2 and TRBJ2-7; TRBD2 aligns across 10 bases. The CDR3 is 15 amino acids. The V segment lost 5 bases and the J segment 0 bases; nucleotides outside the gene matches: 4. CDR1 is SGHTA, CDR2 FQGNSA, per germline. The CDR3 nucleotides are TGTGCCAGCAGCGAGCGGGGGGGCAGCTCCTACGAGCAGTACTTC. It specifies CASSERGGSSYEQYF.

This clonotype has a handful of counts. The V call is TRBV7-9, the J call TRBJ2-6; D is ambiguous. Germline-derived CDR1 and CDR2 are SEHNR and FQNEAQ (reference sequence). V lost 8 bases and J lost 0, with 5 bases in between. The CDR3 totals 13 residues. CDR3 sequence reads: CASANSGANVLTF. As DNA, the CDR3 is TGTGCCAGCGCAAACTCTGGGGCCAACGTCCTGACTTTC.

The chain has TRBV4-1 and TRBJ1-5; D unclear. Germline V gives CDR1 MGHRA, CDR2 YSYEKL. The V end lost 8 bases, the J end lost 2 bases, and 16 bases lay between the germline ends. CDR3 length equals 15 residues. In DNA form, the CDR3 reads TGCGCCAGCGGATCTTTTGACACGGGCAATCAGCCCCAGCATTTT. Protein sequence: CASGSFDTGNQPQHF.

Ten or more counts support this clonotype. This rearrangement joins TRBV20-1 to TRBJ1-2; TRBD1 might be the D (5 bases). Germline V gene sequence: CDR1 DFQATT, CDR2 SNEGSKA (reference sequence). V was clipped by 0 bases and J by 5 bases, with 13 bases between them. This CDR3 is 14 amino acids long. The CDR3 DNA follows: TGCAGTGCTAGAGATGTCCTTAAGGGGTATGGCTACACCTTC. Protein: CSARDVLKGYGYTF.

The chain has TRBV6-5 and TRBJ1-5; perhaps TRBD1 as D (5 bases). The V end lost 0 bases, the J end lost 4 bases, and 10 bases lay between the germline ends. The CDR3 totals 15 residues. The V gene's germline CDR1 is MNHEY and CDR2 SVGAGI. The CDR3 DNA reads TGTGCCAGCAGTTACTCGAGAGGGGCAAATCAGCCCCAGCATTTT. Protein sequence: CASSYSRGANQPQHF.

Turning to this clonotype: A junction boundary mismatches the germline segment, possibly from a read error. The chain employs TRBV9 and TRBJ2-5; D is tentatively TRBD1 or TRBD2 (5 bases each). The CDR3 covers 15 residues. Germline values: CDR1 SGDLS, CDR2 YYNGEE. The CDR3 loop reads CASSPSRTTGETRYF. CDR3 DNA: TGTGCCAGCAGCCCCAGTAGGACAACTGGGGAGACCCGGTACTTC.

This clonotype was observed a handful of times. The rearrangement links TRBV6-5 to TRBJ2-3; the D call may be TRBD1 or TRBD2 (6 bases each). CDR3 length equals 16 residues. The germline gives CDR1 MNHEY, CDR2 SVGAGI. The germline V and J ends were trimmed by 0 bases and 0 bases, with 10 bases remaining between them. The CDR3, as DNA: TGTGCCAGCAGTTACTCTTGGGGGGCCAGCACAGATACGCAGTATTTT. It translates to CASSYSWGASTDTQYF.

This chain links TRBV5-6 with TRBJ2-4; TRBD1 aligns across 10 bases. Trimming cost V 3 bases and J 4 bases; bases outside gene matches: 25. In germline, CDR1 is SGHDT, CDR2 YYEEEE. This CDR3 has 22 residues. The CDR3 sequence is CASSWTLTGTGARGGAKNIQYF. As DNA, the CDR3 is TGTGCCAGCAGCTGGACGTTGACCGGGACAGGGGCCCGCGGCGGTGCAAAAAACATTCAGTACTTC. Full variable domain (outside the CDR3, taken from reference TRBV5-6 and TRBJ2-4): DAGVTQSPTHLIKTRGQQVTLRCSPKSGHDTVSWYQQALGQGPQFIFQYYEEEERQRGNFPDRFSGHQFPNYSSELNVNALLLGDSALYLCASSWTLTGTGARGGAKNIQYFGAGTRLSVL.

As for this clonotype: This may be a read error, as it is one base from a much larger clone. The V gene is TRBV29-1, the J gene TRBJ1-2; D remains ambiguous. This CDR3 comprises 16 residues. V was shortened by 6 bases and J by 0 bases, with 20 bases between the two germline ends. Germline-derived CDR1 and CDR2 are SQVTM and ANQGSEA. In nucleotides, the CDR3 is TGCAGCGTCGAATATCTATGGGGATTAGCTAACTATGGCTACACCTTC. This gives the protein CSVEYLWGLANYGYTF.

This clonotype was seen more than once but under ten times. This may arise from a read error, as a much more abundant clone is one base away. This sequence joins TRBV28 and TRBJ2-5; D might be TRBD2 (6 bases). Trimming took off 3 bases at V and 11 bases at J, with 22 bases between the two ends. The germline V gene has CDR1 MDHEN and CDR2 SYDVKM. This CDR3 is built from 15 residues. This chain's CDR3 is CASSFGGTSLNEQYF. The CDR3 DNA reads TGTGCCAGCAGTTTTGGGGGGACCTCTCTCAATGAGCAGTACTTC.

This clonotype showed up just a few times. This chain joins TRBV5-1 and TRBJ2-5, with no clear D. The CDR3 has 16 residues. Trimming took 4 bases from V and 5 from J, leaving 21 bases between them. Germline values: CDR1 SGHRS, CDR2 YFSETQ. The CDR3: CASSLTERTKTETQYF. The CDR3, as DNA: TGCGCCAGCAGCCTGACGGAGAGAACGAAAACTGAGACCCAGTACTTC.